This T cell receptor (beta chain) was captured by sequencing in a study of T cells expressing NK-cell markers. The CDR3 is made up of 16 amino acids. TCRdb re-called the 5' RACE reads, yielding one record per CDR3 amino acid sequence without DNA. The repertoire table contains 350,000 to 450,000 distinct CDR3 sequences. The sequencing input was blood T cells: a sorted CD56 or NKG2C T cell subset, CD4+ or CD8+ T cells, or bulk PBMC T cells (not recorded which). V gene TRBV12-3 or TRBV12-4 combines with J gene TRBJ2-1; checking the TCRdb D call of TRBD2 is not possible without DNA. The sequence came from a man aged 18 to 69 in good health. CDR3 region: CASSPRGLVRHNEQFF.